Described below is a single T cell receptor beta chain sequence and its context. This clone is termed medium-sized (0.01 to 0.1%). Which antigen it targets is not known. Base-call qualities are not available, and no considerably larger clone is one nucleotide away. This sample is part of a study of neoadjuvant anti-PD-1 for oral cavity cancer (dated by TCRdb to about 2021). Study-wide context: Before undergoing curative-intent surgical resection, most patients got three to four biweekly nivolumab doses at 3 mg/kg. For patients who did not progress, a fourth nivolumab dose was given around day 43, followed by definitive surgical resection on days 50-56. Responders were defined as patients with complete response, partial response or stable disease by RECIST 1.1; non-responders were defined as patients with progression. The parent correlative cohort included about a dozen patients, with an approximately 30% response rate. Points the paper makes about the study in general: Only three patients per response group were included in the TCR analyses, and larger cohorts for validation were called for by the authors. Higher pretreatment blood Treg/Th17 ratios correlated with both higher pretreatment blood TCRbeta clonality and lower post-treatment tumor TCRbeta clonality. Greater tumor shrinkage correlated with larger post-treatment sizes of preexisting intratumoral clones, which suggests that expansion of preexisting clones contributed to response.

The CDR3 goes from the cysteine to the phenylalanine over 11 residues. Solely the CDR3 DNA is kept, with 33 bases framed from the first base. Trimming takes 7 bases from V and 4 bases from J, and the germline ends sit 8 bases apart. For survey sequencing, tumor libraries mostly used roughly 4.8 ug of input genomic DNA, with two replicates for each sample. The immunoSEQ hsTCRbeta kit was used to prepare TCRbeta libraries, following the manufacturer's instructions. An Illumina NovaSeq 6000 S4 flow cell was used to sequence the final libraries, which had first been combined to 3 nM. Concerning the study's data processing: Raw data preprocessing and quality control were performed with the immunoSEQ Analyzer. The analysis was limited to productive rearrangements, and each clonotype was defined by a unique CDR3 amino acid sequence. Repertoire clonality was estimated as the Gini-Simpson index, which was computed with the R package tcR. Gini indices were compared with Student's t test, and associations with tumor size change were assessed by Pearson correlation. TCRdb's version of the immuneACCESS table is confined to in-frame rearrangements and falls short of the full clone set. An unresolved V gene accounts for under half of the shortfall where checked; the remainder is of unknown origin. The DNA was the basis for D and trimming; V, J and clone size are from that table. The table for this sample lists 23,000 or so clones; approximately 26% of them were counted only once. Clones ranked in the top ten supply 15% to 20% of the sample.

Per the publication, the time point label means: after neoadjuvant nivolumab, at surgical resection. The patients had newly diagnosed stage II-IVA oral cavity squamous cell carcinoma and had not received any prior systemic or radiation treatment. The cohort was composed of patients with HPV-negative, locally advanced oral cavity squamous cell carcinoma. The samples were obtained from a longitudinal correlative study of a single-arm phase II trial testing neoadjuvant nivolumab in oral cavity squamous cell carcinoma. Genomic DNA-based TCRbeta sequencing was performed on subject-matched pre- and post-treatment PBMCs and tumors from three responders and three non-responders. Genomic DNA was isolated from tumor tissue using the Maxwell RSC DNA from Tissue kit.

The rearranged segments are TRBV6-7 and TRBJ2-7; a confident D gene designation cannot be given. TRBV6-7 qualifies as an ORF whose function is uncertain. Source: tumor tissue, taken after nivolumab (anti-PD-1) treatment. The TCR originated in a person aged 40 to 85 with oral cavity squamous cell carcinoma. This receptor carries the CDR3 CASNLGYEQYF. The DNA sequence reads TGTGCCAGCAATCTAGGTTACGAGCAGTACTTC.